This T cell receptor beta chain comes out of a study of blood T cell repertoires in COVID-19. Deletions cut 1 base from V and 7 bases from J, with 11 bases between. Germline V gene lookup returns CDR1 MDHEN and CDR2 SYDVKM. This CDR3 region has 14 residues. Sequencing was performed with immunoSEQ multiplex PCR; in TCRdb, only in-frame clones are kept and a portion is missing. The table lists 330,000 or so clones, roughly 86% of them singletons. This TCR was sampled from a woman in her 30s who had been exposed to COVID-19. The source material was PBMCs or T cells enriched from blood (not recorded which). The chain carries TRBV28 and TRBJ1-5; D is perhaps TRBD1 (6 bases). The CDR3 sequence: CASSLFTQGQPQHF. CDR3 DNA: TGTGCCAGCAGTTTATTCACGCAGGGGCAGCCCCAGCATTTT.